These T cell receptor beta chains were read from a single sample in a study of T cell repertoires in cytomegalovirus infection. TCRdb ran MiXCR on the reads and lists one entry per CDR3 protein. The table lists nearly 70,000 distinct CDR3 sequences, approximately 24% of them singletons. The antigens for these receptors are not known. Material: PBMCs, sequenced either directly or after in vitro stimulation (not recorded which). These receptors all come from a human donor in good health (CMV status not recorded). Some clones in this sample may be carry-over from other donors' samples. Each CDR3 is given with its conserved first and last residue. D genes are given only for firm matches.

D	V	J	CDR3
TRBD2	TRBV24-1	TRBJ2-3	CATSPAGGVDTQYF
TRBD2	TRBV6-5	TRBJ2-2	CASSYSQLAANTGELFF
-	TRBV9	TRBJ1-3	CASSLRIGNTIYF
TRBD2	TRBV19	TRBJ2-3	CASSSRGGPADTQYF
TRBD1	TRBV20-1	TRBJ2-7	CSVGSGQGAYEQYF
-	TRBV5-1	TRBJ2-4	CASSLGDAKNIQYF
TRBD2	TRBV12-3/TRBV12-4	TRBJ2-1	CASSSGLAGGQQFF
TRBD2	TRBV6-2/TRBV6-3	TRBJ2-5	CASSRLAGEETQYF
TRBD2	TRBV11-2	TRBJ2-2	CASSTLRTSGSTGELFF
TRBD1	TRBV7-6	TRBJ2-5	CASSETGTGGRETQYF
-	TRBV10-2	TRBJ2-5	CASSVVGAQETQYF
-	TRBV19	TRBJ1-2	CASSRGSGYTF
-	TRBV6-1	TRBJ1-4	CASTPPVGRSEKLFF
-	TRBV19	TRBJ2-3	CASSIYHGSGRGSTDTQYF
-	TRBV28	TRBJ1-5	CSTRGQNNQPQHF
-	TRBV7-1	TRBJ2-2	CASSMVKGHTGELFF
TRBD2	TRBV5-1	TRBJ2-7	CASSLASGSGNEQYF
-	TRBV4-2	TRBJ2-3	CASSQERVQNSQYF
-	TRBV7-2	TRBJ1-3	CASTRYGGAGNTIYF
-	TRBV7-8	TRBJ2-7	CASSLARLVPSSYEQYF
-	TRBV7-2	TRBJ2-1	CASSLVGLSSYNEQFF
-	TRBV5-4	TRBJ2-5	CASSKPGLQRGGTQYF
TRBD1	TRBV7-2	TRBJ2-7	CASSLGADRGYEQYF
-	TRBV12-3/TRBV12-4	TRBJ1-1	CASSFVDTEAFF
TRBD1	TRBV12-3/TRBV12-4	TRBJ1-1	CASSGLWTGAAEAFF
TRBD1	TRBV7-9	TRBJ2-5	CASTKRGLGETQYF
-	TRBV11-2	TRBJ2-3	CASSLVFGVDFF
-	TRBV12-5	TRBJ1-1	CASGPQGNTEAFF
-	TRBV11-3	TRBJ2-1	CASSLNPQAVQFF
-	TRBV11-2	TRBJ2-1	CASSSVQGPTYNEQFF
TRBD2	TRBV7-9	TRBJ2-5	CASSSWTSGETQYF
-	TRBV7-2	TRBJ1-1	CASSRVNTEAFF
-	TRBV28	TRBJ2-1	CASPTGFSYNEQFF
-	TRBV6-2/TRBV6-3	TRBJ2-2	CASSLINGSTSGTGELFF
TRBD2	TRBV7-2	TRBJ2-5	CASSFGPSGPQETQYF
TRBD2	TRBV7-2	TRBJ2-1	CASSFLAGHSYNEQFF
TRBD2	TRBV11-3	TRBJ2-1	CASSLDGTSGSGSYNEQFF
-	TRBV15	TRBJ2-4	CATSRDRNRQYF
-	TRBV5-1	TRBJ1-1	CASRQEPRGTEAFF
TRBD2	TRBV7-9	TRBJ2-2	CASSSASGRNTGELFF
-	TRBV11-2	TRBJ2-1	CASSLQGNNEQFF
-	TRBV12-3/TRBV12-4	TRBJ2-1	CASAPRNEQFF
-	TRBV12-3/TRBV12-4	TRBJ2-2	CASSLGTRGSTGELFF
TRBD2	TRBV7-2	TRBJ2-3	CASSLLAGHSTDTQYF
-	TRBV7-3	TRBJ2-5	CASSPGGGETQYF
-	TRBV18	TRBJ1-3	CASSPAATGNTIYF
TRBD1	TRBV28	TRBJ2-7	CAGAGQDAYEQYF
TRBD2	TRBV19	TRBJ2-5	CASSITSGGYQETQYF
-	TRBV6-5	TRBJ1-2	CASSALLPSYGYTF